This note documents a single T cell receptor (beta chain) sequence. This record belongs to a study of cytomegalovirus exposure and HLA in healthy donors. Primers for the PCR totalled 60 Vbeta and 13 Jbeta. TCRdb's copy holds only in-frame clones and misses some; the assay was immunoSEQ multiplex PCR. The data hold about 160,000 clones, with roughly 80% observed a single time. The origin of this receptor is a man aged 25 to 45 in good health and CMV-seropositive. The sample comprised PBMCs.

CDR3: CASTLLTEAFF. DNA of the CDR3: TGTGCCAGCACCCTCCTCACTGAAGCTTTCTTT. V and J are TRBV28 and TRBJ1-1; D not certain. Per germline, CDR1 MDHEN and CDR2 SYDVKM. V lost 7 bases, J lost 4 bases, and 7 bases lay in between. The CDR3 sequence is 11 residues long.